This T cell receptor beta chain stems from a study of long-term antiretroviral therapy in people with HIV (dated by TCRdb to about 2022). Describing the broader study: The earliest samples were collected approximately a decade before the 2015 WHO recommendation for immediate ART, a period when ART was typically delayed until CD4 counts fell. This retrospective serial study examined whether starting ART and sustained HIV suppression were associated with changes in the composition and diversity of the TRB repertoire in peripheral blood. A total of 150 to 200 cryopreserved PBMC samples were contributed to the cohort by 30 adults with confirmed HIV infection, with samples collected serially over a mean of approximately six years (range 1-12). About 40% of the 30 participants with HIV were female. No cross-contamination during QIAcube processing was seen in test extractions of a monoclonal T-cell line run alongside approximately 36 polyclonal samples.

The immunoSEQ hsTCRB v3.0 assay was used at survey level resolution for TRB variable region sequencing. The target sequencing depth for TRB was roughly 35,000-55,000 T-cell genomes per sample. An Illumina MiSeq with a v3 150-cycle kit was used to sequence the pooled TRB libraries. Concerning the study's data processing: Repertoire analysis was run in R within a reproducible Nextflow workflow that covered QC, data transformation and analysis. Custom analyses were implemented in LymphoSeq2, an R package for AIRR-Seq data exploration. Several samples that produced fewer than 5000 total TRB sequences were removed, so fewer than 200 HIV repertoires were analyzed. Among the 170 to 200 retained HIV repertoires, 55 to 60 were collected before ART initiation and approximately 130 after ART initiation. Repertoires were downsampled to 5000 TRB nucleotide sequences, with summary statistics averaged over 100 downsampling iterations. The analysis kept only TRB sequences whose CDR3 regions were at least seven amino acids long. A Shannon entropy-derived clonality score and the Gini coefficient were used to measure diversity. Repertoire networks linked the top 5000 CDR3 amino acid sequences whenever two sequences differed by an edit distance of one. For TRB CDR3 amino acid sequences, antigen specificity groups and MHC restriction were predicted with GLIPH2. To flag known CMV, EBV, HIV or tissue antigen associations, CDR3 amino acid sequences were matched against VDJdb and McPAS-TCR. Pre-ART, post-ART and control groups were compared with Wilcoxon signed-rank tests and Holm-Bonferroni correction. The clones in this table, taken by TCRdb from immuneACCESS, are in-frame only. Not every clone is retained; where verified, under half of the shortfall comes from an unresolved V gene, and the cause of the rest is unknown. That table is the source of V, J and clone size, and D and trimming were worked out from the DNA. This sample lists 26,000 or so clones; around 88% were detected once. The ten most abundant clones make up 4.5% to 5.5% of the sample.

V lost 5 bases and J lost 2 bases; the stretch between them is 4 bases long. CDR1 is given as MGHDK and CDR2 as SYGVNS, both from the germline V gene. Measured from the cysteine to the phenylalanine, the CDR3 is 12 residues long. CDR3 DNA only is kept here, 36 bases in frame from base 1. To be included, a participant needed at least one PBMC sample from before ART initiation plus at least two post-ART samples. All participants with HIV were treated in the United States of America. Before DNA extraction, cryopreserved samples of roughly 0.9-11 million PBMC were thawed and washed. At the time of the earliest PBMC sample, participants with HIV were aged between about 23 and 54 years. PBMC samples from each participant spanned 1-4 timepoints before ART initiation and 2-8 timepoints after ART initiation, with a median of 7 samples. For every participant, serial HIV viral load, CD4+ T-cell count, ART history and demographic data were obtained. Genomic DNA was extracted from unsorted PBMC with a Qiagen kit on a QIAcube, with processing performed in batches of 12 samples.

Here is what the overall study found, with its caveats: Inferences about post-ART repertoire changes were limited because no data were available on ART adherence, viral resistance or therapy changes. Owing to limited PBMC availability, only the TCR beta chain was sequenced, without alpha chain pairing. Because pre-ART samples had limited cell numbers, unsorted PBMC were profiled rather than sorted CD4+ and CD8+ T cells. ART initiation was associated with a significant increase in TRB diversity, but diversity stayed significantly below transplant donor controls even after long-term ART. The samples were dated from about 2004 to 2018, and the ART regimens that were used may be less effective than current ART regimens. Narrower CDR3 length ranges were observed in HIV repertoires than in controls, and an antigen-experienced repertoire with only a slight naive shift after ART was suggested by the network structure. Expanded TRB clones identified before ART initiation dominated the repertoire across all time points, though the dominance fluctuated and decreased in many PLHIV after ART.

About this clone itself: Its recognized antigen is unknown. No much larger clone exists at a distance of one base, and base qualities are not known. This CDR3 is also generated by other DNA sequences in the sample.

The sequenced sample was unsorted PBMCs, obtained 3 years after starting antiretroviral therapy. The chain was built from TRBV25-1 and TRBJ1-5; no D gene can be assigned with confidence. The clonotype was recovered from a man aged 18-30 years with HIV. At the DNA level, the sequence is TGTGCCAGCAGTTGGGGCAATCAGCCCCAGCATTTT. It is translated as CASSWGNQPQHF.